The following is a TCR beta chain sequence with its context. Its antigen is not identified. TCRdb's copy holds only in-frame clones and misses some; the assay was immunoSEQ multiplex PCR. The data show about 36,000 clones, 77% seen once. These data originate in a study of CD4 T cells in relation to SARS-CoV-2 and coronaviruses. Germline V gives CDR1 LNHDA, CDR2 SQIVND (reference sequence). V lost 6 bases and J lost 2; bases outside the gene matches: 2. This CDR3 spans 15 amino acids. Naive or memory CD4+ cells were cultured 1:1 with T cell-depleted PBMCs plus CEF. Material for sequencing was memory CD4+ T cells from PBMCs, cultured in vitro. This TCR was recovered from an adult with COVID-19. This chain links TRBV19 with TRBJ2-1, with 12 nucleotides matching TRBD2. The CDR3 DNA reads as TGTGCCAGTAGACCTAGCGGGAGGGCCTACAATGAGCAGTTCTTC. As protein: CASRPSGRAYNEQFF. The full variable domain, with the rest looked up from reference TRBV19 and TRBJ2-1, is DGGITQSPKYLFRKEGQNVTLSCEQNLNHDAMYWYRQDPGQGLRLIYYSQIVNDFQKGDIAEGYSVSREKKESFPLTVTSAQKNPTAFYLCASRPSGRAYNEQFFGPGTRLTVL.